Each of the 17 T cell receptor beta chains below was sequenced from the same sample in a study of blood T cell repertoires in COVID-19. The table came from immunoSEQ multiplex PCR; TCRdb's copy has only in-frame clones and leaves some out. The data contain about 59,000 clones, about 76% of them seen just once; the ten biggest clones take up over 25%. The specimen was peripheral blood. These receptors originate from a woman aged 80 or over with active or convalescent COVID-19.

V is TRBV2 and J is TRBJ1-6, with D possibly matching TRBD1 (5 bases). This CDR3 has 15 amino acids. Trimming removed 8 bases from V and 4 bases from J, with 15 bases in between. Germline CDR1 reads SNHLY; CDR2 reads FYNNEI. CDR3 DNA: TGTGCCAGCGGAGGGGACGTGGCGTATAATTCACCCCTCCACTTT. Its translation: CASGGDVAYNSPLHF.

In its sample, this clone was seen once. The chain employs TRBV6-5 and TRBJ1-2; D gene unclear. The V end lost 6 bases, the J end lost 4 bases, and 12 bases lay between the germline ends. The germline V gene has CDR1 MNHEY and CDR2 SVGAGI. There are 13 residues in the CDR3. CDR3 sequence reads: CASSPDGGYGYTF. The CDR3 region has the DNA TGTGCCAGCAGCCCCGACGGAGGCTATGGCTACACCTTC.

The chain couples TRBV6-5 to TRBJ1-2, with 7 positions matching TRBD1. The V gene's germline CDR1 is MNHEY and CDR2 SVGAGI. There are 14 residues in the CDR3. The J segment lost 7 bases and the V segment lost 7 bases, leaving 12 bases of the junction unmatched. The CDR3 nucleotides are TGTGCCAGCACCCTCAAATCTGGACAGGCTGGCTACACCTTC. Translation: CASTLKSGQAGYTF.

The chain is built from TRBV12-5 and TRBJ2-1; TRBD1 might be the D (5 bases). V gave up 4 bases and J gave up 9 bases, with 10 bases separating them. The CDR3 is 12 amino acids. Germline CDR1 and CDR2: LGHNT and FRNRAP. The CDR3 loop is CASGYPTGEQFF. CDR3 DNA sequence: TGTGCTAGTGGTTACCCTACAGGTGAGCAGTTCTTC.

V gene TRBV15 combines with J gene TRBJ1-2; D perhaps matches TRBD1 (6 bases). The CDR3 is 14 residues long. The V end was cut by 4 bases, the J end by 8 bases, with 17 bases between. Germline CDR1 LNHNV, CDR2 YYDKDF (reference sequence). CDR3 nucleotide sequence: TGTGCCACCAGCAACCCAGGGGCGGCTGGGGGCTACACCTTC. Its translation is CATSNPGAAGGYTF.

V usage is TRBV6-1 and J usage is TRBJ1-6; 7 bases map to TRBD1. Germline lookup yields CDR1 MNHNS and CDR2 SASEGT. V trimming: 6 bases; J trimming: 12 bases; junction bases outside the gene matches: 5. There are 12 residues in the CDR3. Written as DNA, the CDR3 is TGTGCCAGCAGCAGAGGGGGCGAACCCCTCCACTTT. Protein: CASSRGGEPLHF.

V usage is TRBV3-1 (or the pseudogene TRBV3-2) and J usage is TRBJ1-6; D not certain. Germline V lookup: CDR1 LGHDT, CDR2 YNNKEL (reference sequence). The CDR3 consists of 14 residues. Trimming took off 2 bases at V and 8 bases at J, with 10 bases between the two ends. This CDR3 reads CASSQTGSYSPLHF. The CDR3 nucleotides read TGTGCCAGCAGCCAAACGGGTTCGTATTCACCCCTCCACTTT.

V gene TRBV6-5 combines with J gene TRBJ1-2; 7 bases are shared with TRBD1. The CDR3 consists of 16 residues. V was clipped by 4 bases and J by 3 bases; unmatched bases: 11. The germline gives CDR1 MNHEY, CDR2 SVGAGI. The DNA for the CDR3 is TGTGCCAGCAGTTCCCCCGGACAGGCCCAGTACTATGGCTACACCTTC. This codes for CASSSPGQAQYYGYTF.

The sample holds one count of this clone. The chain combines TRBV27 with TRBJ2-7, with D possibly TRBD2 on 5 matching bases. The CDR3 has 14 residues. From germline, CDR1 is MNHEY and CDR2 SMNVEV (reference sequence). V was trimmed by 7 bases and J by 2 bases, leaving 15 bases between them. The CDR3 sequence: CASTWGDGAYEQYF. CDR3 nucleotides: TGTGCCAGCACCTGGGGAGACGGGGCCTACGAGCAGTACTTC.

CDR3: CASSWGQGAGYGYTF. For the CDR3, the DNA is TGCGCCAGCAGCTGGGGACAGGGGGCTGGCTATGGCTACACCTTC. The rearrangement uses TRBV5-1 and TRBJ1-2; TRBD1 agrees at 12 bases. The germline gives CDR1 SGHRS, CDR2 YFSETQ. The CDR3 length is 15 residues. Losses at the gene ends were 3 bases for V and 4 bases for J; bases not matched to a gene: 4.

The genes are TRBV18 and TRBJ2-7; a possible D gene is TRBD1 (6 bases). Trimming pared 3 bases from V and 10 bases from J, leaving 22 bases between. CDR1 and CDR2 from the germline V gene are KGHSH and LQKENI. CDR3 size: 15 residues. The CDR3 sequence is CASSPAGTTDPEQYF. CDR3 nucleotide sequence: TGTGCCAGCTCACCCGCCGGGACAACGGACCCCGAACAGTACTTC.

This chain connects TRBV9 to TRBJ1-4; 7 bases are a match to TRBD1. Germline V gene lookup returns CDR1 SGDLS and CDR2 YYNGEE. Trimming at V came to 3 bases and at J to 0 bases, leaving 8 bases not matched to a gene. CDR3 length: 17 amino acids. CDR3 in amino acids: CASSAIPTGATNEKLFF. The DNA of the CDR3 is TGTGCCAGCAGCGCTATCCCAACAGGGGCAACTAATGAAAAACTGTTTTTT.

This chain connects TRBV2 to TRBJ1-3, with a tentative D call TRBD1 (6 bases). Between the trimmed V and J ends, which lost 3 bases and 2 bases, there was a span of 11 bases. Germline V lookup: CDR1 SNHLY, CDR2 FYNNEI. The CDR3 has 15 residues. The CDR3: CASSEFGGAGNTIYF. As DNA, the CDR3 is TGTGCCAGCAGTGAGTTTGGGGGCGCTGGAAACACCATATATTTT.

This chain uses TRBV6-2 or TRBV6-3 with TRBJ1-2; a possible D gene is TRBD1 (6 bases). CDR1 is MNHEY, CDR2 SVGEGT, per germline. The CDR3 spans 19 residues. V was trimmed by 2 bases and J by 5 bases, leaving 27 bases between them. As DNA, the CDR3 is TGTGCCAGCAGTTACCCCCGGGGGGGGGCACCAGATGGGGCTTATGGCTACACCTTC. Protein: CASSYPRGGAPDGAYGYTF.

The chain is built from TRBV6-1 and TRBJ1-3, with D perhaps matching TRBD1 (6 bases). The V end lost 2 bases, the J end lost 3 bases, and 17 bases lay between the germline ends. The CDR3 has 17 residues. Per the germline V gene, CDR1 is MNHNS and CDR2 is SASEGT. CDR3 coding DNA: TGTGCCAGCAGTGAATACCTTTGGGGGCGTAATGGAAACACCATATATTTT. It codes for CASSEYLWGRNGNTIYF.

This chain links TRBV28 with TRBJ1-5, with 7 bases aligning to TRBD1. The CDR3 contains 15 residues. Per germline, CDR1 MDHEN and CDR2 SYDVKM. The V gene end was trimmed by 6 bases and the J gene end by 0 bases; junction bases not matched to a gene: 5. The CDR3 DNA is TGTGCCAGCAGCTCCGGACAGGATAGCAATCAGCCCCAGCATTTT. It specifies CASSSGQDSNQPQHF. Complete variable domain (other parts from reference TRBV28 and TRBJ1-5): DVKVTQSSRYLVKRTGEKVFLECVQDMDHENMFWYRQDPGLGLRLIYFSYDVKMKEKGDIPEGYSVSREKKERFSLILESASTNQTSMYLCASSSGQDSNQPQHFGDGTRLSIL.

The V call is TRBV27, the J call TRBJ2-5; 10 bases align to TRBD1. J was trimmed by 6 bases and V by 7 bases; bases with no gene match: 5. The germline CDR1 and CDR2 sequences are MNHEY and SMNVEV (reference sequence). The CDR3 length is 13 residues. The CDR3 nucleotides are TGTGCCAGCACGACAGGGGGCGCGAAGACCCAGTACTTC. Residues: CASTTGGAKTQYF.